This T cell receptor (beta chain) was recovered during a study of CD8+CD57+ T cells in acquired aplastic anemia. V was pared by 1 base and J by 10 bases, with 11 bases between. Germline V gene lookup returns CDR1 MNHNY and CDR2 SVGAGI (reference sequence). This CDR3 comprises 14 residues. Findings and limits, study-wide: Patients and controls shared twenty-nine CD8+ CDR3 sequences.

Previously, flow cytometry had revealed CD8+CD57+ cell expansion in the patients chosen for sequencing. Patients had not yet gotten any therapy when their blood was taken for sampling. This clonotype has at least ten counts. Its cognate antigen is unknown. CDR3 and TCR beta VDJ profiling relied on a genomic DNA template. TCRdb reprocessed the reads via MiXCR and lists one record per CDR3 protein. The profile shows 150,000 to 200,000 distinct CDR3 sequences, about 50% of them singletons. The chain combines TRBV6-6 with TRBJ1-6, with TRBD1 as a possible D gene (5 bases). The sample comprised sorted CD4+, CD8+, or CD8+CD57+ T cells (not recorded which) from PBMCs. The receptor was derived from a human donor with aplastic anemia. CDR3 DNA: TGTGCCAGCAGTTACTATGTCGGGGACTCACCCCTCCACTTT. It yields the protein CASSYYVGDSPLHF.